This T cell receptor beta chain was recovered during a study of blood T cell repertoires in COVID-19. Study overall: Acute and convalescent COVID-19 samples came from the United States, Italy and Spain. PBMCs, B-cell-depleted T cells, or T cells provided the cDNA or gDNA that made up the material.

Authors' processing steps: Amplification with reference gene primers provided the estimates of nucleated cell counts. The repertoire was sequenced with immunoSEQ multiplex PCR; TCRdb's copy has only in-frame clones and lacks some. V, J and clone size derive from that table, while D and trimming were established from the DNA sequence. The sample has more than 200,000 clones, around nine tenths seen once. While infection was still active, Seattle patients were enrolled and then followed longitudinally. This TCR came from an older woman with COVID-19, enrolled during active disease. The sequenced sample was peripheral blood.

The CDR3 sequence: CASQTSGANVLTF. As DNA, the CDR3 is TGTGCCAGCCAAACATCTGGGGCCAACGTCCTGACTTTC. The chain recombines TRBV3-1 (or the pseudogene TRBV3-2) with TRBJ2-6, with D unresolved. V lost 8 bases and J 1 base, leaving 6 bases between the germline ends. This CDR3 has 13 amino acids. Germline CDR1 and CDR2: LGHDT and YNNKEL (reference sequence).